Listed below are T cell receptor beta chains from one sample, sequenced in a study of T cell responses to AZD1222 COVID-19 vaccine. Repertoires were generated with immunoSEQ multiplex PCR, while TCRdb's copy carries only in-frame clones and drops some. The sample lists about 83,000 clones, more than 70% occurring once. The sample here was peripheral blood, taken on day 0 of AZD1222 vaccination. The receptors derive from an adult in good health. Each CDR3 is given with its conserved first and last residue. The D gene is left open where the match is weak. Rows give clone size only sometimes, using once, few, many, or a class for an expanded clone.

V	J	D	length	size	CDR3	DNA
TRBV24-1	TRBJ2-2	NA	15	NA	CATSDTGRNTGELFF	TGTGCCACCAGTGATACAGGGAGGAACACCGGGGAGCTGTTTTTT
TRBV6-2/TRBV6-3	TRBJ1-1	NA	14	NA	CASSHPGTNTEAFF	TGTGCCAGCAGTCATCCCGGTACGAACACTGAAGCTTTCTTT
TRBV5-6	TRBJ1-5	NA	15	NA	CASSREVDGNQPQHF	TGTGCCAGCAGCAGGGAGGTAGACGGCAATCAGCCCCAGCATTTT
TRBV28	TRBJ2-7	TRBD1	16	NA	CASSHLGDSASYEQYF	TGTGCCAGCAGTCATTTAGGGGACAGCGCCTCCTACGAGCAGTACTTC
TRBV7-2	TRBJ2-7	NA	15	NA	CASSPAGAEGSEQYF	TGTGCCAGCAGCCCGGCCGGGGCAGAAGGGTCCGAGCAGTACTTC
TRBV19	TRBJ1-1	NA	14	NA	CASYSQGMNTEAFF	TGTGCCAGTTACTCCCAGGGAATGAACACTGAAGCTTTCTTT
TRBV30	TRBJ2-7	NA	14	NA	CAWTAAPQSYEQYF	TGTGCCTGGACAGCCGCCCCACAATCATACGAGCAGTACTTC
TRBV9	TRBJ2-1	NA	14	NA	CASSVYRTDDEQFF	TGTGCCAGCAGCGTCTATCGGACTGACGATGAGCAGTTCTTC
TRBV7-9	TRBJ1-5	NA	14	NA	CASSWDGRDQPQHF	TGTGCCAGCAGCTGGGACGGGCGGGATCAGCCCCAGCATTTT
TRBV2	TRBJ2-2	TRBD1	15	few	CAIRGRTGTSGELFF	TGTGCCATCAGAGGACGGACAGGGACCAGCGGGGAGCTGTTTTTT
TRBV25-1	TRBJ1-1	TRBD1	16	NA	CASSGWDSEAGTEAFF	TGTGCCAGCAGTGGTTGGGACAGCGAAGCGGGCACTGAAGCTTTCTTT
TRBV3-1/TRBV3-2	TRBJ2-7	TRBD2	14	NA	CASSQKRDSYEQYF	TGTGCCAGCAGCCAAAAGCGGGACTCCTACGAGCAGTACTTC
TRBV10-2	TRBJ1-5	NA	13	NA	CASNPSGDGPQHF	TGCGCCAGCAATCCAAGTGGTGATGGGCCCCAGCATTTT
TRBV19	TRBJ1-2	TRBD1	14	NA	CASSSRRGQVGYTF	TGTGCCAGTAGTTCCCGCAGGGGGCAAGTTGGCTACACCTTC
TRBV27	TRBJ1-1	NA	13	NA	CASSPGQLTEAFF	TGTGCCAGCAGTCCAGGACAGCTCACTGAAGCTTTCTTT
TRBV19	TRBJ1-4	TRBD1	15	NA	CASVDRGPTNEKLFF	TGTGCCAGCGTTGACAGGGGGCCGACTAATGAAAAACTGTTTTTT
TRBV5-4	TRBJ1-1	NA	14	NA	CASSLERKNTEAFF	TGTGCCAGCAGCTTGGAGCGGAAGAACACTGAAGCTTTCTTT
TRBV9	TRBJ2-7	TRBD2	15	NA	CASSVASGRTYEQYF	TGTGCCAGCAGCGTAGCCAGCGGGAGAACCTACGAGCAGTACTTC
TRBV5-4	TRBJ1-4	NA	16	NA	CASSPTPGATNEKLFF	TGTGCCAGCAGTCCTACCCCCGGGGCAACTAATGAAAAACTGTTTTTT
TRBV6-2/TRBV6-3	TRBJ1-2	NA	15	NA	CASSYSTLWEFGYTF	TGTGCCAGCAGTTACTCGACCTTGTGGGAATTTGGCTACACCTTC
TRBV18	TRBJ2-7	NA	15	NA	CASSPASRSSYEQYF	TGTGCCAGCTCACCCGCATCACGATCCTCCTACGAGCAGTACTTC
TRBV5-6	TRBJ2-7	TRBD2	14	NA	CASSSWGGTREQYF	TGTGCCAGCAGTTCCTGGGGGGGTACTAGGGAGCAGTACTTC
TRBV29-1	TRBJ1-2	NA	13	NA	CSVEGGDPYGYTF	TGCAGCGTTGAGGGCGGGGATCCCTATGGCTACACCTTC
TRBV6-2/TRBV6-3	TRBJ1-1	TRBD1	15	NA	CASSSPGTGETEAFF	TGTGCCAGCAGCTCCCCTGGGACAGGGGAAACTGAAGCTTTCTTT
TRBV5-6	TRBJ2-7	NA	14	NA	CASSFLGSAYEQYF	TGTGCCAGCAGCTTCCTGGGATCAGCCTACGAGCAGTACTTC
TRBV18	TRBJ2-1	TRBD1	16	NA	CASSPLDQGAYNEQFF	TGTGCCAGCTCACCCTTGGATCAGGGGGCTTACAATGAGCAGTTCTTC
TRBV30	TRBJ2-7	NA	12	NA	CACRAGAREQYF	TGTGCCTGCAGGGCGGGGGCTCGGGAGCAGTACTTC